The 31 T cell receptor beta chains reported below all come from one sample, sequenced in a study of shared clonotypes between healthy human individuals. Libraries were prepared by immunoSEQ multiplex PCR; TCRdb keeps only in-frame clonotypes and omits some of them. In the table there are about 2.2 million clones, 93% of which are singletons. Naive CD8 cells comprised CD45RO-negative, CCR7-positively selected cells, excluding terminally differentiated effector memory CD45RA+ cells. Sample: naive CD8+ T cells from PBMCs. These receptors were obtained from a man younger than 35 in good health. Some clones in this sample may be carry-over from other donors' samples.

V is TRBV5-1 and J is TRBJ2-1; D unresolved. Germline CDR1 and CDR2: SGHRS and YFSETQ. The CDR3 sequence is 13 residues long. Deletions cut 7 bases from V and 0 bases from J, with 8 bases between. The CDR3 DNA sequence: TGCGCCAGCTGGTCGAGCTCCTACAATGAGCAGTTCTTC. Translating it yields CASWSSSYNEQFF.

The chain joins TRBV2 to TRBJ2-5; D is undetermined. Germline V CDR1 and CDR2: SNHLY, FYNNEI. The CDR3 runs to 19 residues. V was pared by 1 base and J by 2 bases, with 23 bases between. The CDR3 DNA reads TGTGCCAGCAGTGAAGTGGTGAGGTGGCTCACCGACCTTCAAGAGACCCAGTACTTC. The encoded protein is CASSEVVRWLTDLQETQYF.

This sequence joins TRBV7-6 and TRBJ2-4, with a weak D call TRBD2 (5 bases). CDR1 SGHVS and CDR2 FNYEAQ come from the germline V gene. The CDR3 covers 14 residues. The V gene lost 5 bases and the J gene lost 0 bases, with 8 bases spanning the gap. In DNA form, the CDR3 reads TGTGCCAGCAGCGACCGGGGAGCCAAAAACATTCAGTACTTC. It yields the protein CASSDRGAKNIQYF.

V is TRBV28 and J is TRBJ2-2; D is ambiguous. Germline V gene lookup returns CDR1 MDHEN and CDR2 SYDVKM. The length of the CDR3 is 15 residues. Trimming pared 4 bases from V and 0 bases from J, leaving 9 bases between. CDR3 nucleotides: TGTGCCAGCAGTTATCGGACGGCGAACACCGGGGAGCTGTTTTTT. It yields the protein CASSYRTANTGELFF.

V usage is TRBV4-1 and J usage is TRBJ2-2; TRBD1 or TRBD2 may be the D gene (6 bases each). The CDR3 has 15 amino acids. CDR1 is MGHRA and CDR2 is YSYEKL in the germline V gene. V lost 1 base and J lost 6, with 12 bases in between. The CDR3 region is CASSQVLGGSGELFF. CDR3 nucleotides: TGCGCCAGCAGCCAAGTCTTAGGGGGGTCCGGGGAGCTGTTTTTT.

The chain joins TRBV27 to TRBJ1-1; a weak D match, TRBD1 (6 bases). Trimming left V 3 bases short and J 4 bases short, with 21 bases between. CDR3 size: 17 residues. Germline assignment: CDR1 MNHEY and CDR2 SMNVEV (reference sequence). The CDR3 here is CASSFWGLTGRGTEAFF. CDR3 DNA: TGTGCCAGCAGTTTTTGGGGGTTGACAGGTCGGGGCACTGAAGCTTTCTTT.

The gene calls are TRBV4-1 and TRBJ1-4; D is possibly TRBD1 (6 bases). Germline V gives CDR1 MGHRA, CDR2 YSYEKL. Deletions cut 0 bases from V and 8 bases from J, with 13 bases between. CDR3 size: 15 residues. CDR3 in amino acids: CASSQDGGAGEKLFF. The CDR3 DNA reads TGCGCCAGCAGCCAAGATGGGGGGGCGGGGGAAAAACTGTTTTTT.

The chain combines TRBV21-1 with TRBJ2-3; the D call of TRBD2 is as the table states it, not checked on the DNA. TRBV21-1 is designated a pseudogene. The length of the CDR3 is 15 residues. CDR3 in amino acids: CASSKQREYPDTQYF. Written as DNA, the CDR3 is TGTGCCAGCAGCAAGCAGCGGGAGTACCCAGATACGCAGTATTTT.

As concerns this clone: Other nucleotide sequences in the sample specify the same CDR3. This rearrangement joins TRBV5-6 to TRBJ1-3, with 7 bases lining up with TRBD1. The germline CDR1 and CDR2 sequences are SGHDT and YYEEEE. CDR3 length equals 15 residues. V lost 0 bases, J lost 0 bases, and 0 bases stayed unmatched. In DNA, the CDR3 is TGTGCCAGCAGCTTGGGGGACAGCTCTGGAAACACCATATATTTT. This encodes CASSLGDSSGNTIYF.

Details on this clone: In the same sample, other DNA sequences code for this CDR3. DNA for the CDR3: TGTGCCAGCAGCGTAGAGGGGGCCACCTACGAGCAGTACTTC. Translated: CASSVEGATYEQYF. The chain is built from TRBV9 and TRBJ2-7, with 7 bases identical to TRBD1. Looked up from germline, CDR1 is SGDLS and CDR2 is YYNGEE. The CDR3 length is 14 residues. V lost 0 bases, J lost 2 bases, and 2 bases stayed unmatched.

The rearrangement links TRBV9 to TRBJ2-1; 8 nucleotides line up with TRBD2. The CDR3 is made up of 15 amino acids. The germline CDR1 and CDR2 sequences are SGDLS and YYNGEE. V trimming: 4 bases; J trimming: 6 bases; junction bases outside the gene matches: 9. The CDR3 loop is CASSTTTGTSNEQFF. The CDR3 DNA is TGTGCCAGCAGCACCACCACCGGGACTAGCAATGAGCAGTTCTTC.

V gene TRBV6-1 combines with J gene TRBJ2-7, with D hard to call. This CDR3 spans 17 amino acids. Germline lookup yields CDR1 MNHNS and CDR2 SASEGT. Trimming took 1 base from V and 2 from J, leaving 18 bases between them. In DNA form, the CDR3 reads TGTGCCAGCAGTGAAGTATATCCCTTCGGACCGACCTACGAGCAGTACTTC. Amino acid sequence: CASSEVYPFGPTYEQYF.

The chain carries TRBV6-6 and TRBJ2-2, with D perhaps TRBD2 (5 bases). The V gene's germline CDR1 is MNHNY and CDR2 SVGAGI (reference sequence). CDR3 length: 13 residues. Trimming took off 8 bases at V and 3 bases at J, with 10 bases between the two ends. This CDR3 reads CASGLTYTGELFF. Written as DNA, the CDR3 is TGTGCCAGCGGACTTACCTACACCGGGGAGCTGTTTTTT.

The table lists this clone with a count of one. The genes are TRBV5-4 and TRBJ2-7; a weak D match, TRBD2 (5 bases). The CDR3 contains 14 residues. Per the germline V gene, CDR1 is SGHNT and CDR2 is YYREEE (reference sequence). V gave up 1 base and J gave up 5 bases, with 13 bases separating them. The CDR3 loop reads CASSLSGLPDEQYF. The DNA of the CDR3 is TGTGCCAGCAGCTTGAGCGGCCTTCCGGACGAGCAGTACTTC.

This clone was recorded a few times. This chain joins TRBV19 and TRBJ1-1, with D tentatively TRBD1 (5 bases). V was trimmed by 7 bases and J by 4 bases, leaving 10 bases between them. CDR1 and CDR2 (germline): LNHDA, SQIVND (reference sequence). This CDR3 is 12 amino acids long. CDR3 loop: CASIMGGTEAFF. The CDR3 DNA follows: TGTGCCAGTATCATGGGGGGCACTGAAGCTTTCTTT.

Comments on this clone: The same CDR3 also results from other DNA sequences found in this sample. The rearrangement links TRBV28 to TRBJ2-7; no clear D gene. Trimming cost V 8 bases and J 1 base, with 6 bases left between them. This CDR3 is built from 11 residues. Germline V gene sequence: CDR1 MDHEN, CDR2 SYDVKM. The CDR3 is CASSYSYEQYF. The CDR3 DNA reads TGTGCCAGCTCGTATTCCTACGAGCAGTACTTC.

This chain links TRBV30 with TRBJ2-7, with D possibly matching TRBD2 (6 bases). The ends were cut back, 5 bases at V and 7 bases at J, with 12 bases in the middle. This CDR3 region has 11 residues. Germline values: CDR1 GTSNPN, CDR2 SVGIG (reference sequence). The CDR3, as DNA: TGTGCCTGGCGGGACTCCTTAGAGCAGTACTTC. It is translated as CAWRDSLEQYF.

The CDR3 DNA sequence: TGTGCCAGCAGTTTTTCACAGGGGGCAGTCAAAAACATTCAGTACTTC. It yields the protein CASSFSQGAVKNIQYF. The V call is TRBV27, the J call TRBJ2-4, with 9 nucleotides matching TRBD1. The CDR3 runs to 16 residues. The ends lost 3 bases at V and 3 bases at J; junction bases unmatched: 6. Germline loops: CDR1 MNHEY, CDR2 SMNVEV (reference sequence).

The chain has TRBV7-8 and TRBJ2-7; 9 nucleotides align to TRBD1. The CDR3 length is 16 residues. V was clipped by 5 bases and J by 2 bases; unmatched bases: 10. Germline CDR1 SGHVS, CDR2 FQNEAQ. The CDR3 region is CASSQTRDRAAYEQYF. CDR3 in DNA: TGTGCCAGCAGCCAAACACGGGACAGGGCGGCCTACGAGCAGTACTTC.

This clone has a single count. This chain joins TRBV7-6 and TRBJ1-2; D gene unclear. CDR3 length equals 15 residues. V shed 2 bases and J shed 1 base, with 11 bases lying between them. Germline lookup yields CDR1 SGHVS and CDR2 FNYEAQ. The CDR3 sequence is CASSLNAGNNYGYTF. In DNA form, the CDR3 reads TGTGCCAGCAGCTTAAACGCGGGGAATAACTATGGCTACACCTTC. The full variable domain, with the rest looked up from reference TRBV7-6 and TRBJ1-2, is GAGVSQSPRYKVTKRGQDVALRCDPISGHVSLYWYRQALGQGPEFLTYFNYEAQQDKSGLPNDRFSAERPEGSISTLTIQRTEQRDSAMYRCASSLNAGNNYGYTFGSGTRLTVV.

The J gene is TRBJ2-7, the V gene TRBV5-1; 7 bases are a match to TRBD2. The CDR3 has 14 residues. V lost 4 bases and J lost 6; bases outside the gene matches: 10. The germline CDR1 and CDR2 sequences are SGHRS and YFSETQ. DNA of the CDR3: TGCGCCAGCAGCACGGGGGAGGGGTCTTCCGAGCAGTACTTC. Translating it yields CASSTGEGSSEQYF.

The chain carries TRBV5-1 and TRBJ2-1; D may be TRBD1 or TRBD2 (6 bases each). This CDR3 spans 16 amino acids. The V end was cut by 4 bases, the J end by 2 bases, with 16 bases between. Per the germline V gene, CDR1 is SGHRS and CDR2 is YFSETQ. The CDR3 reads CASSPYSGAAYNEQFF. Written as DNA, the CDR3 is TGCGCCAGCAGCCCCTATTCGGGGGCGGCCTACAATGAGCAGTTCTTC.

V and J are TRBV27 and TRBJ2-7; D not certain. Between the trimmed V and J ends, which lost 7 bases and 1 base, there was a span of 14 bases. The CDR3 extends over 14 amino acids. The germline V gene encodes CDR1 MNHEY and CDR2 SMNVEV (reference sequence). The CDR3 loop reads CASMLSQASYEQYF. The CDR3 DNA sequence: TGTGCCAGCATGCTCAGCCAGGCGTCCTACGAGCAGTACTTC.

The V gene is TRBV7-9, the J gene TRBJ2-3; 8 nucleotides agree with TRBD2. Germline assignment: CDR1 SEHNR and CDR2 FQNEAQ (reference sequence). The V segment lost 2 bases and the J segment 6 bases; nucleotides outside the gene matches: 10. This CDR3 comprises 16 residues. CDR3 protein: CASSLRGSGSKDTQYF. The CDR3 DNA reads as TGTGCCAGCAGCTTAAGAGGCAGCGGGAGTAAGGATACGCAGTATTTT.

The chain has TRBV28 and TRBJ1-5; D is perhaps TRBD1 (6 bases). The CDR3 consists of 15 residues. Germline V gene sequence: CDR1 MDHEN, CDR2 SYDVKM. Between the trimmed V and J ends, which lost 2 bases and 0 bases, there was a span of 8 bases. This chain's CDR3 is CASSLQGYSNQPQHF. CDR3 nucleotides: TGTGCCAGCAGTTTACAGGGGTATAGCAATCAGCCCCAGCATTTT.

J is TRBJ2-7 and V is TRBV6-4, with TRBD1 as a possible D gene (6 bases). This CDR3 contains 13 residues. Trimming stripped 5 bases from V and 6 bases from J, with 14 bases between. CDR1 is MRHNA, CDR2 SNTAGT, per germline. The CDR3: CASSPTTGLEQYF. The CDR3 nucleotides are TGTGCCAGCAGTCCAACGACAGGACTCGAGCAGTACTTC.

The rearrangement joins TRBV7-9 to TRBJ1-2, with TRBD1 matching 8 bases. Losses at the gene ends were 3 bases for V and 8 bases for J; bases not matched to a gene: 11. This CDR3 region has 15 residues. CDR1 and CDR2 (germline): SEHNR, FQNEAQ (reference sequence). The CDR3 coding sequence is TGTGCCAGCAGCTTTGTAAGGACAGGGATTTCGGGCTACACCTTC. Translated, it gives CASSFVRTGISGYTF.

CDR3 residues: CASSPRGSEETQYF. DNA for the CDR3: TGTGCCAGCAGCCCCCGCGGGAGTGAAGAGACCCAGTACTTC. The chain recombines TRBV6-5 with TRBJ2-5; 7 nucleotides line up with TRBD2. CDR1 and CDR2 (germline): MNHEY, SVGAGI. The junction had 7 bases not matched to a gene; V was cut back by 6 bases and J by 3 bases. CDR3 length: 14 residues.

The chain joins TRBV30 to TRBJ2-1; D remains unclear. The CDR3 has 14 amino acids. V gave up 3 bases and J gave up 1 base, with 10 bases separating them. CDR1 GTSNPN and CDR2 SVGIG come from the germline V gene (reference sequence). CDR3 nucleotide sequence: TGTGCCTGGAGGGAAAAGGCATCCTACAATGAGCAGTTCTTC. Protein product: CAWREKASYNEQFF.

Worth noting for this clone: One end of the junction fails to match germline, which may point to a read error. The J gene is TRBJ1-1, the V gene TRBV19; TRBD1 matches at 8 bases. This CDR3 has 17 residues. Germline loops: CDR1 LNHDA, CDR2 SQIVND (reference sequence). CDR3 DNA sequence: TGTGCAAGTAGTAATGGTCGGGGACAGGCATATGACACTGAAGCTTTCTTT. Amino acids: CASSNGRGQAYDTEAFF.

The rearrangement uses TRBV19 and TRBJ1-3; D not certain. The CDR3 totals 15 residues. Per the germline V gene, CDR1 is LNHDA and CDR2 is SQIVND (reference sequence). V lost 5 bases to trimming and J lost 0 bases, with 11 bases between them. DNA for the CDR3: TGTGCCAGTAGTTCTGGTCCCGTCTCTGGAAACACCATATATTTT. Amino acid sequence: CASSSGPVSGNTIYF.